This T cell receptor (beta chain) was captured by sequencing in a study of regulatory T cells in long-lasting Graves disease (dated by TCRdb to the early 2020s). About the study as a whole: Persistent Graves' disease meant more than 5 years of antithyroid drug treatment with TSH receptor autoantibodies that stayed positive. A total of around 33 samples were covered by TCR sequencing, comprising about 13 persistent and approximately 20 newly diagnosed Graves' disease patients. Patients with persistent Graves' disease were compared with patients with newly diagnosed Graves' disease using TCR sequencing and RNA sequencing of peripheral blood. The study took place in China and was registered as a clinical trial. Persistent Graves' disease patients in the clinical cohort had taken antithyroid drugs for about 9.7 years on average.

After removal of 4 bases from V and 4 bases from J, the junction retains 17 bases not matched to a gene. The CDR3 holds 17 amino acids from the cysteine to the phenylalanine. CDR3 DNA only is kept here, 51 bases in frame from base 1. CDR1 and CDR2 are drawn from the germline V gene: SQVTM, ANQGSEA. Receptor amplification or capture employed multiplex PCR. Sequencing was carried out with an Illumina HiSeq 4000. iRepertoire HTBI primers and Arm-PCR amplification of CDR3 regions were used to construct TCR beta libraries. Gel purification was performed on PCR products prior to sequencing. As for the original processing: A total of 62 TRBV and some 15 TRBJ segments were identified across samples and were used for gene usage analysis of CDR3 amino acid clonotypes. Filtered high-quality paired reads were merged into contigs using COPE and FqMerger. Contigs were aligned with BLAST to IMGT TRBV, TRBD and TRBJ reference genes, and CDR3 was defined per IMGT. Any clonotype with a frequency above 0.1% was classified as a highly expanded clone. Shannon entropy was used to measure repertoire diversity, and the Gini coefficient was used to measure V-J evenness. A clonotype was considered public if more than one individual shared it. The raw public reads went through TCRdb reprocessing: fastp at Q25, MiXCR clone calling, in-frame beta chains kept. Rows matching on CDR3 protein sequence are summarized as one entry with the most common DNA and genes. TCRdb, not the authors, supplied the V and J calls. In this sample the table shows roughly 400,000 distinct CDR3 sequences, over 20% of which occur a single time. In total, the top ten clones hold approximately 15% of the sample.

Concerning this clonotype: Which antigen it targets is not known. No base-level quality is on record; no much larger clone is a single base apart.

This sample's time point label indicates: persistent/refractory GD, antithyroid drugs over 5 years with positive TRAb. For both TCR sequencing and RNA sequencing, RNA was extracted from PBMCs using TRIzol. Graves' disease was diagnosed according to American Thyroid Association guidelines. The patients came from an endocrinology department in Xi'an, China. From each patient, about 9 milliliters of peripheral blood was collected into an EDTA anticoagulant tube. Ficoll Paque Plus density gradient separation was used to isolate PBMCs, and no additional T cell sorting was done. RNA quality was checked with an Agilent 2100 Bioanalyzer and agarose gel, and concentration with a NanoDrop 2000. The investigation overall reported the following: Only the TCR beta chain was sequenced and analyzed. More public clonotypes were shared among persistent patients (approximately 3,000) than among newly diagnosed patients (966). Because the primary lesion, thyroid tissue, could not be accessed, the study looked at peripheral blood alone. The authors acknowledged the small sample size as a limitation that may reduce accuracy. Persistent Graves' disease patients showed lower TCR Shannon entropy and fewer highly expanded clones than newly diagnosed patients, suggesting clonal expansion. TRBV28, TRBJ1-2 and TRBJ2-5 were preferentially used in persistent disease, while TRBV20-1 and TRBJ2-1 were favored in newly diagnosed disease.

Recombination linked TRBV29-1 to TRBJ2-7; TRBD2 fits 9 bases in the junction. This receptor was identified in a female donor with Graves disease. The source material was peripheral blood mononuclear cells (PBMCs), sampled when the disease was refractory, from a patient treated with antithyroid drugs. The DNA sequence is TGCAGCGTTGTAGATTCCATTGGTAGCGGGAGCGTATACGAGCAGTACTTC. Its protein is CSVVDSIGSGSVYEQYF.